Listed below are T cell receptor beta chains from one sample, sequenced in a study of T cells in tuberculosis. The table came from immunoSEQ multiplex PCR; TCRdb's copy has only in-frame clones and leaves some out. This sample has more than 20,000 clones, with 70% to 85% found just once. Sequenced material: PBMCs, taken at tuberculosis diagnosis. The receptors were sampled from an adult with tuberculosis. Each CDR3 is given with its conserved first and last residue. The D gene is left open where the match is weak. Only part of the rows carry a size: once, few, many, or a class if the clone is expanded.

length	V	D	size	J	CDR3	DNA
13	TRBV28	NA	NA	TRBJ1-2	CASTLGANYGYTF	TGTGCCAGCACTTTGGGGGCGAACTATGGCTACACCTTC
17	TRBV10-3	TRBD1	NA	TRBJ2-7	CAISESLYGQDSYEQYF	TGTGCCATCAGTGAGTCCCTTTATGGACAGGACTCCTACGAGCAGTACTTC
15	TRBV11-2	NA	NA	TRBJ2-7	CASSLGRQGSYEQYF	TGTGCCAGCAGCTTAGGGCGGCAGGGCTCCTACGAGCAGTACTTC
11	TRBV7-8	NA	once	TRBJ2-7	CASSLDLEQYF	TGTGCCAGCAGCTTAGATCTCGAGCAGTACTTC
15	TRBV9	TRBD2	NA	TRBJ2-3	CASSVGTTSTDTQYF	TGTGCCAGCAGCGTCGGGACTACCAGCACAGATACGCAGTATTTT
15	TRBV5-1	TRBD1	NA	TRBJ2-3	CASSFRDRDTDTQYF	TGCGCCAGCAGCTTCCGGGACAGGGACACAGATACGCAGTATTTT
14	TRBV5-1	TRBD1	NA	TRBJ1-1	CASSSGQDHTEAFF	TGCGCCAGCAGCTCTGGACAGGATCACACTGAAGCTTTCTTT
12	TRBV27	NA	NA	TRBJ1-4	CASSVQGGKLFF	TGTGCCAGCAGTGTACAGGGCGGTAAACTGTTTTTT
15	TRBV19	TRBD1	NA	TRBJ2-7	CASSIIKGQSYEQYF	TGTGCCAGTAGTATAATAAAGGGACAGAGTTACGAGCAGTACTTC
15	TRBV7-9	NA	NA	TRBJ1-5	CASSPSADSNQPQHF	TGTGCCAGCAGCCCAAGTGCAGATAGCAATCAGCCCCAGCATTTT
15	TRBV19	NA	NA	TRBJ2-7	CASQLQSGRSYEQYF	TGTGCCAGTCAATTACAATCGGGGAGATCCTACGAGCAGTACTTC
16	TRBV4-1	TRBD1	few	TRBJ2-5	CASSELPDRIGETQYF	TGCGCCAGCAGCGAACTTCCGGACAGGATCGGTGAGACCCAGTACTTC
13	TRBV30	NA	NA	TRBJ1-1	CAWSVGAGTEAFF	TGTGCCTGGAGTGTGGGGGCAGGCACTGAAGCTTTCTTT
18	TRBV5-8	NA	NA	TRBJ1-2	CASSPNNHRPPGGYGYTF	TGTGCCAGCAGCCCCAACAATCACCGACCCCCGGGAGGCTATGGCTACACCTTC
15	TRBV7-2	NA	NA	TRBJ2-7	CASSLQDSHSYEQYF	TGTGCCAGCAGCCTCCAGGACTCCCATTCCTACGAGCAGTACTTC
12	TRBV25-1	NA	NA	TRBJ1-2	CASSGQLYGYTF	TGTGCCAGCAGTGGACAGCTCTATGGCTACACCTTC
12	TRBV10-1	TRBD1	few	TRBJ2-7	CASSETGGEQYF	TGCGCCAGCAGTGAGACAGGGGGGGAGCAGTACTTC
14	TRBV6-5	NA	NA	TRBJ1-1	CASRFPGEPTEAFF	TGTGCCAGCAGGTTCCCGGGGGAGCCGACTGAAGCTTTCTTT
15	TRBV30	NA	NA	TRBJ1-5	CAWDKPGGSNQPQHF	TGTGCCTGGGACAAGCCCGGGGGTAGCAATCAGCCCCAGCATTTT
14	TRBV5-6	TRBD1	NA	TRBJ1-2	CASSSDRGLEGYTF	TGTGCCAGCAGCTCAGACAGGGGGCTAGAAGGCTACACCTTC
14	TRBV30	TRBD2	few	TRBJ2-1	CAWRMLAGGKGQFF	TGTGCCTGGAGGATGCTAGCGGGGGGAAAGGGGCAGTTCTTC
13	TRBV7-3	TRBD2	NA	TRBJ2-7	CASSLSGRGEQYF	TGTGCCAGCAGCTTAAGCGGGAGGGGCGAGCAGTACTTC
13	TRBV18	NA	once	TRBJ2-5	CASSPRDWETQYF	TGTGCCAGCTCACCAAGGGACTGGGAGACCCAGTACTTC
15	TRBV5-1	NA	NA	TRBJ2-7	CASSQALTGSYEQYF	TGCGCCAGCAGCCAAGCGTTGACAGGCTCCTACGAGCAGTACTTC
14	TRBV5-5	NA	NA	TRBJ2-7	CASSLVFASYEQYF	TGTGCCAGCAGCTTGGTGTTCGCGAGCTACGAGCAGTACTTC
11	TRBV21-1	NA	NA	TRBJ1-4	CASSLDEKLFF	TGTGCCAGCAGCCTCGATGAAAAACTGTTTTTT
12	TRBV29-1	NA	NA	TRBJ1-2	CSGIAENYGYTF	TGCAGCGGGATCGCGGAAAACTATGGCTACACCTTC